This T cell receptor (beta chain) comes out of a study of spatial heterogeneity in lung cancer. Time point reported: sample taken at primary tumor resection. TCRs were sequenced from unsorted whole RNA of tumor, nontumor lung or PBMC. 72 TRACERx patients with early, untreated non-small cell lung cancer donated samples. The library protocol tagged each TCR cDNA with a unique molecular identifier. One entry per CDR3 protein, called by TCRdb with MiXCR from the 5' RACE reads. The top ten clones hold about 33% of a sample with about 16,000 distinct CDR3 sequences, approximately 8.5% of them seen once. This clonotype was counted at least ten times. Germline CDR1 is SGHRS and CDR2 is YFSETQ. The CDR3 sequence is 16 residues long. The J segment lost 0 bases and the V segment lost 5 bases, leaving 6 bases of the junction unmatched.

This sample comprised PBMCs, obtained at surgery. V is TRBV5-1 and J is TRBJ1-4; 8 bases fit TRBD1. This TCR came from a female donor with early-stage non-small cell lung cancer. CDR3 nucleotides: TGCGCCAGCAGTAGGACAGGGCATGCAACTAATGAAAAACTGTTTTTT. Protein sequence: CASSRTGHATNEKLFF.